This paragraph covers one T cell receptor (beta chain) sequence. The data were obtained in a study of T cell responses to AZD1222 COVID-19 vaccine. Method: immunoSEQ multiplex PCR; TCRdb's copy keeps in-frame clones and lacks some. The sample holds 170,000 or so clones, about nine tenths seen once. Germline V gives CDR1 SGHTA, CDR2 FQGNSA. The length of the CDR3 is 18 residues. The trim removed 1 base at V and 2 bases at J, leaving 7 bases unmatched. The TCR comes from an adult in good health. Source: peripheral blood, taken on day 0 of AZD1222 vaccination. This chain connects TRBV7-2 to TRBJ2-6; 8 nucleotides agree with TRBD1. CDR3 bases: TGTGCCAGCAGCTTAGATCCTGGACAGGGAGCTGGGGCCAACGTCCTGACTTTC. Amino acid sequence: CASSLDPGQGAGANVLTF.